The rows below give T cell receptor beta chains drawn from one sample of a study of blood T cell repertoires in COVID-19. Profiling relied on immunoSEQ multiplex PCR, and the TCRdb table lists in-frame clones only, not all of them. The repertoire holds roughly 190,000 clones, roughly 80% seen once, with about an eighth in the top ten. Material for sequencing was peripheral blood. These receptors were obtained from a woman in her forties or fifties with acute or convalescent COVID-19. The CDR3 runs from the conserved cysteine through the conserved F or W. D genes are given only for firm matches. Clone size is stated in some rows and not others, as once, few, many or a class when expanded.

J gene	CDR3 length	D gene	V gene	clone size	CDR3 protein	CDR3 DNA
TRBJ2-7	14	TRBD1	TRBV7-6	NA	CASSLGTEAYEQYF	TGTGCCAGCAGCTTGGGGACAGAAGCCTACGAGCAGTACTTC
TRBJ2-7	14	TRBD1	TRBV7-8	NA	CASSSPQGDREQYF	TGTGCCAGCAGCTCCCCACAGGGGGATCGCGAGCAGTACTTC
TRBJ2-1	14	TRBD2	TRBV20-1	NA	CSASYLAGGGEQFF	TGCAGTGCTAGTTATCTAGCGGGTGGAGGTGAGCAGTTCTTC
TRBJ2-7	16	NA	TRBV30	few	CAWSVGGRVGSYEQYF	TGTGCCTGGAGTGTCGGTGGGCGGGTCGGCTCCTACGAGCAGTACTTC
TRBJ2-7	14	TRBD2	TRBV19	few	CASMASGLALEQYF	TGTGCCAGTATGGCTAGCGGGTTGGCCCTCGAGCAGTACTTC
TRBJ1-3	15	NA	TRBV19	NA	CATTTRVYSGNTIYF	TGTGCCACTACAACACGGGTCTACTCTGGAAACACCATATATTTT
TRBJ1-2	15	NA	TRBV9	NA	CASSVQMTANYGYTF	TGTGCCAGCAGCGTGCAAATGACAGCCAACTATGGCTACACCTTC
TRBJ2-7	18	NA	TRBV21-1	NA	CASSSSSRTGTGGHEQYF	TGTGCCAGCAGCTCCTCCTCGCGGACCGGGACAGGGGGCCACGAGCAGTACTTC
TRBJ2-7	14	NA	TRBV7-9	NA	CASSLWGDSYEQYF	TGTGCCAGCAGCTTATGGGGGGACTCCTACGAGCAGTACTTC
TRBJ1-5	15	NA	TRBV7-9	NA	CASTKNRDQVQPQHF	TGTGCCAGCACCAAGAACAGAGACCAAGTTCAGCCCCAGCATTTT
TRBJ2-7	13	TRBD2	TRBV12-5	NA	CASGFEGGDEQYF	TGTGCTAGTGGTTTTGAGGGAGGGGACGAGCAGTACTTC
TRBJ2-7	15	NA	TRBV6-5	few	CASSRGSGDPYEQYF	TGTGCCAGTTCAAGAGGGTCGGGGGACCCTTACGAGCAGTACTTC
TRBJ2-5	12	TRBD2	TRBV24-1	NA	CETVAGQETQYF	TGTGAGACGGTAGCGGGACAAGAGACCCAGTACTTC
TRBJ2-7	12	NA	TRBV6-6	few	CASSKLVIEQYF	TGTGCCAGCAGTAAACTAGTCATCGAGCAGTACTTC
TRBJ1-5	14	NA	TRBV21-1	NA	CASSKWTGRQPQHF	TGTGCCAGCAGCAAATGGACAGGGAGACAGCCCCAGCATTTT
TRBJ2-3	14	NA	TRBV11-2	few	CASRAGPSTDTQYF	TGTGCCAGCAGGGCGGGCCCTAGCACAGATACGCAGTATTTT
TRBJ2-2	15	NA	TRBV24-1	NA	CATSGGWLNTGELFF	TGTGCCACCAGTGGAGGGTGGCTGAACACCGGGGAGCTGTTTTTT
TRBJ2-3	16	NA	TRBV7-6	NA	CASSLRGIRSTDTQYF	TGTGCCAGCAGCTTAAGGGGGATCCGGAGCACAGATACGCAGTATTTT
TRBJ2-7	14	NA	TRBV25-1	NA	CASSPTDSSYEQYF	TGTGCCAGCAGTCCTACGGACAGCTCCTACGAGCAGTACTTC
TRBJ2-7	12	NA	TRBV7-2	few	CASSFTQGEQYF	TGTGCCAGCAGCTTTACCCAGGGGGAGCAGTACTTC
TRBJ1-1	13	NA	TRBV6-6	NA	CASTRQMNTEAFF	TGTGCCAGCACCAGACAGATGAACACTGAAGCTTTCTTT
TRBJ2-5	18	TRBD2	TRBV11-3	NA	CASSSGTSGSLRGETQYF	TGTGCCAGCAGCTCCGGGACTAGCGGGTCCCTCAGGGGGGAGACCCAGTACTTC
TRBJ2-2	16	NA	TRBV19	NA	CASSLVGAANTGELFF	TGTGCCAGTAGCCTAGTAGGGGCCGCGAACACCGGGGAGCTGTTTTTT
TRBJ2-7	15	NA	TRBV19	NA	CASSIGAGSLSEQYF	TGTGCCAGTAGTATAGGAGCGGGTAGTCTTTCCGAGCAGTACTTC
TRBJ2-7	16	TRBD2	TRBV20-1	NA	CSASGLAGGRSYEQYF	TGCAGTGCTAGTGGACTAGCGGGGGGACGATCCTACGAGCAGTACTTC
TRBJ2-3	15	TRBD2	TRBV2	NA	CASRLGEGSTDTQYF	TGTGCCAGCAGGTTGGGGGAGGGAAGCACAGATACGCAGTATTTT
TRBJ2-5	16	TRBD2	TRBV30	NA	CAWSPWTSGGRETQYF	TGTGCCTGGAGCCCTTGGACTAGCGGGGGGCGGGAGACCCAGTACTTC
TRBJ2-7	12	NA	TRBV7-9	NA	CASSSEVREQYF	TGTGCCAGCAGCTCGGAGGTGCGGGAGCAGTACTTC
TRBJ1-4	14	TRBD1	TRBV28	NA	CASLGQGAAEKLFF	TGTGCCAGCCTGGGACAGGGGGCTGCGGAAAAACTGTTTTTT
TRBJ2-7	14	TRBD1	TRBV28	NA	CASTLQGPPYEQYF	TGTGCCAGCACCCTACAGGGGCCCCCCTACGAGCAGTACTTC
TRBJ2-3	16	TRBD2	TRBV30	NA	CAWSGVKRGNGDTQYF	TGTGCCTGGAGTGGCGTTAAGCGGGGGAATGGGGATACGCAGTATTTT
TRBJ2-3	16	TRBD2	TRBV27	NA	CASSFQRGRGSDTQYF	TGTGCCAGCAGTTTCCAGCGGGGAAGAGGATCAGATACGCAGTATTTT